This passage covers 9 T cell receptor beta chains from one sample sequenced in a study of blood T cells in healthy people across ages. Using a J-beta primer mix together with a sample-barcoded 5' primer, a second PCR was run for about 7 to 12 cycles. Each CDR3 protein is one row after TCRdb ran MiXCR on the 5' RACE reads. The data contain around 1,600,000 distinct CDR3 sequences, under 55% of them singletons. What was sequenced was blood. The source of these receptors is a woman between 18 and 29 years old in good health.

V usage is TRBV30 and J usage is TRBJ2-4, with 9 positions matching TRBD2. The CDR3 consists of 17 residues. Looked up from germline, CDR1 is GTSNPN and CDR2 is SVGIG (reference sequence). The J segment lost 2 bases and the V segment lost 1 base, leaving 9 bases of the junction unmatched. This CDR3 is CAWSETTSGRSKNIQYF. CDR3 sequence (DNA): TGTGCCTGGAGTGAAACCACTAGCGGGCGTTCCAAAAACATTCAGTACTTC.

This rearrangement joins TRBV27 to TRBJ1-1, with 7 bases aligning to TRBD1. Germline V gives CDR1 MNHEY, CDR2 SMNVEV (reference sequence). The junction had 8 bases not matched to a gene; V was cut back by 6 bases and J by 1 base. The CDR3 spans 15 residues. The CDR3 region has the DNA TGTGCCAGCAGAGCTTGGACAGGCCAGAACACTGAAGCTTTCTTT. As protein: CASRAWTGQNTEAFF.

This clonotype was detected only a few times. This chain uses TRBV6-2 or TRBV6-3 with TRBJ2-3; D is perhaps TRBD1 (6 bases). Trimming removed 10 bases from V and 4 bases from J, with 12 bases in between. The CDR3 runs to 12 residues. Germline CDR1 and CDR2: MNHEY and SVGEGT. CDR3 nucleotides: TGTGCCATATCAGGGGACGCAGATACGCAGTATTTT. Amino acids: CAISGDADTQYF.

The V gene is TRBV7-9, the J gene TRBJ1-1, with D maybe TRBD1 (5 bases). The V and J ends lost 4 bases and 3 bases respectively, with 15 bases between them. CDR1 and CDR2 from the germline V gene are SEHNR and FQNEAQ (reference sequence). CDR3 length: 15 residues. DNA of the CDR3: TGTGCCAGCAGCTCTCCCAGGGTGTACGACACTGAAGCTTTCTTT. Its translation is CASSSPRVYDTEAFF. The entire variable domain, with the rest obtained from reference TRBV7-9 and TRBJ1-1, is as follows: DTGVSQNPRHKITKRGQNVTFRCDPISEHNRLYWYRQTLGQGPEFLTYFQNEAQLEKSRLLSDRFSAERPKGSFSTLEIQRTEQGDSAMYLCASSSPRVYDTEAFFGQGTRLTVV.

This clonotype was observed a single time. The rearrangement links TRBV4-2 to TRBJ2-5; 8 bases map to TRBD2. V trimming: 5 bases; J trimming: 11 bases; junction bases outside the gene matches: 13. Germline V gives CDR1 LGHNA, CDR2 YNFKEQ. The CDR3 is 14 residues long. This CDR3 reads CASSKASGGIEQYF. The CDR3 bases are TGTGCCAGCAGCAAAGCAAGCGGGGGCATTGAACAGTACTTC.

In the case of this clonotype: Its ends do not fully match the called genes, so a read error is possible. V and J are TRBV29-1 and TRBJ1-2, with D unresolved. This CDR3 spans 15 amino acids. Per germline, CDR1 SQVTM and CDR2 ANQGSEA. DNA of the CDR3: TGCAGCGTTACTAAGGCGACTACCTCATCCTATGACTACACCTTC. This codes for CSVTKATTSSYDYTF. Full variable domain (missing parts from reference TRBV29-1 and TRBJ1-2): SAVISQKPSRDICQRGTSLTIQCQVDSQVTMMFWYRQQPGQSLTLIATANQGSEATYESGFVIDKFPISRPNLTFSTLTVSNMSPEDSSIYLCSVTKATTSSYDYTFGSGTRLTVV.

This clonotype was seen at least ten times. The J gene is TRBJ2-7, the V gene TRBV4-2; perhaps D is TRBD1 or TRBD2 (5 bases each). This CDR3 has 14 amino acids. Between the trimmed V and J ends, which lost 3 bases and 0 bases, there was a span of 9 bases. Germline CDR1 is LGHNA and CDR2 is YNFKEQ. CDR3 bases: TGTGCCAGCAGCCAGGGGACGAGCTCCTACGAGCAGTACTTC. This codes for CASSQGTSSYEQYF.

The chain employs TRBV6-5 and TRBJ1-1, with 7 bases identical to TRBD1. The ends lost 2 bases at V and 11 bases at J; junction bases unmatched: 8. The CDR3 length is 13 residues. Germline-derived CDR1 and CDR2 are MNHEY and SVGAGI. The CDR3 region is CASSYETGSEAFF. For the CDR3, the DNA is TGTGCCAGCAGTTACGAGACAGGGAGCGAGGCTTTCTTT.

This clonotype appeared a few times. The V and J genes are TRBV7-8 and TRBJ2-1, with D tentatively TRBD1 (6 bases). Trimming removed 2 bases at V and 5 bases at J, with 16 bases between. The germline gives CDR1 SGHVS, CDR2 FQNEAQ. The CDR3 is 16 amino acids. CDR3 DNA sequence: TGTGCCAGCAGCTTAAACGCAGGGACACCGAACAATGAGCAGTTCTTC. The encoded protein is CASSLNAGTPNNEQFF.